The TCR beta chain under discussion was sequenced for a study of CD8 T cells in Susac syndrome. With random hexamers, roughly 0.45 to 1 ug RNA was reverse transcribed. Each CDR3 protein gets one entry after TCRdb re-called the immunoSEQ multiplex PCR reads with MiXCR. This sample yields some 160,000 distinct CDR3 sequences, of which under 95% are seen a single time; 0.065% to 0.1% belongs to the top ten. The sequence was obtained from a human donor in good health. The sample taken for sequencing was CD4+ T cells from PBMCs.

CDR3 sequence: CSASVLADTQYF. Written as DNA, the CDR3 is TGCAGTGCTAGCGTTCTCGCAGATACGCAGTATTTT. The chain combines TRBV20-1 with TRBJ2-3; D call uncertain. Germline CDR1 and CDR2: DFQATT and SNEGSKA (reference sequence). With 3 bases removed from V and 4 bases from J, the gap between germline ends came to 8 bases. This CDR3 is 12 amino acids long.